These T cell receptor beta chains were read from a single sample in a study of beta chain features in type 1 diabetes. Assay: immunoSEQ multiplex PCR; the TCRdb copy retains only in-frame clones and omits some. Of hundreds of thousands of clones in the sample, 6.5% to 10% were seen once. Sequencing was performed on central memory CD4+ T cells from blood. Receptors were obtained from a woman between 18 and 29 years old in good health. CDR3s include the opening cysteine and the closing phenylalanine or tryptophan. D genes are given only for firm matches. Size is omitted from some rows. Given values are once, few, many or a class for expanded clones.

V	size	D	J	CDR3	DNA
TRBV2	NA	NA	TRBJ2-5	CASSGSRVKETQYF	TGTGCCAGCAGTGGATCCAGGGTTAAAGAGACCCAGTACTTC
TRBV11-2	many	NA	TRBJ1-1	CASSLGATEAFF	TGTGCCAGCAGCTTAGGGGCGACTGAAGCTTTCTTT
TRBV28	few	NA	TRBJ1-2	CATPRQNYGYTF	TGTGCCACCCCCAGACAGAACTATGGCTACACCTTC
TRBV14	many	TRBD2	TRBJ2-7	CASSLLSGRAYEQYF	TGTGCCAGCAGCCTCCTAAGCGGGAGGGCCTACGAGCAGTACTTC
TRBV4-3	few	NA	TRBJ1-2	CASSQGRTGLSGYTF	TGCGCCAGCAGCCAAGGGCGAACAGGGCTAAGTGGCTACACCTTC
TRBV7-9	once	TRBD2	TRBJ2-1	CASSPQAGEKSEQFF	TGTGCCAGCAGCCCGCAAGCGGGAGAGAAATCTGAGCAGTTCTTC
TRBV6-4	few	TRBD2	TRBJ2-7	CASIGGAGESRRYEQYF	TGTGCCAGCATCGGGGGAGCGGGAGAATCTCGGCGCTACGAGCAGTACTTC
TRBV28	NA	TRBD2	TRBJ2-1	CASSFHGTSGRRRNEQFF	TGTGCCAGCAGTTTCCACGGGACTAGCGGGAGGCGAAGGAATGAGCAGTTCTTC
TRBV28	NA	NA	TRBJ2-6	CASSPPLATTSGANVLTF	TGTGCCAGCAGTCCGCCCTTGGCAACTACCTCTGGGGCCAACGTCCTGACTTTC
TRBV10-3	once	TRBD1	TRBJ2-7	CASSRGTGPYEQYF	TGTGCCAGCAGTCGCGGGACAGGTCCCTACGAGCAGTACTTC
TRBV7-2	few	NA	TRBJ2-2	CASSLEYTGELFF	TGTGCCAGCAGCTTAGAGTACACCGGGGAGCTGTTTTTT
TRBV11-2	many	TRBD2	TRBJ2-5	CASTFSGVQETQYF	TGTGCCAGCACCTTTAGCGGGGTTCAAGAGACCCAGTACTTC
TRBV27	few	NA	TRBJ2-5	CASRNGVEETQYF	TGTGCCAGCAGGAATGGCGTCGAAGAGACCCAGTACTTC
TRBV5-6	many	NA	TRBJ2-2	CASSLSPNTGELFF	TGTGCCAGCAGCTTGTCCCCGAACACCGGGGAGCTGTTTTTT
TRBV27	many	NA	TRBJ2-3	CASSLSGGRVTDTQYF	TGTGCCAGCAGTTTATCGGGGGGGCGCGTCACAGATACGCAGTATTTT
TRBV6-1	NA	NA	TRBJ2-1	CASSELGYNEQFF	TGTGCCAGCAGTGAACTCGGCTACAATGAGCAGTTCTTC
TRBV7-8	few	NA	TRBJ2-4	CASSYRVEGGNIQYF	TGTGCCAGCAGTTACAGGGTTGAGGGGGGAAACATTCAGTACTTC
TRBV7-2	few	NA	TRBJ1-2	CASSLVVGDNYGYTF	TGTGCCAGCAGCTTAGTAGTCGGGGATAACTATGGCTACACCTTC
TRBV5-1	NA	NA	TRBJ1-1	CASALSRVDTEAFF	TGCGCCTCCGCCCTTTCGAGGGTCGACACTGAAGCTTTCTTT
TRBV6-1	NA	TRBD2	TRBJ2-7	CASRRDYNSYEQYF	TGTGCCAGCAGACGGGACTACAACAGCTACGAGCAGTACTTC